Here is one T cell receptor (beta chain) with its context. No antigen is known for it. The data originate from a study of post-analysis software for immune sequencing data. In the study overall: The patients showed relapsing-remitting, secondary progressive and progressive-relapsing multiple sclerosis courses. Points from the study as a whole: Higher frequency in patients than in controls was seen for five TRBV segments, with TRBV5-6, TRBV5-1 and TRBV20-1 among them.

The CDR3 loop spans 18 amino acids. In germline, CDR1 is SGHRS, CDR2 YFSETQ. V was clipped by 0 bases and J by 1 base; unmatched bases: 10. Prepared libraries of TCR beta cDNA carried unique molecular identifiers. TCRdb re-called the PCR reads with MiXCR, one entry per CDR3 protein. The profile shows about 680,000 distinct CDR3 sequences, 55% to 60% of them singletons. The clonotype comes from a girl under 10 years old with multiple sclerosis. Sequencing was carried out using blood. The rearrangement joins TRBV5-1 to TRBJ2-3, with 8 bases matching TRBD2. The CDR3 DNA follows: TGCGCCAGCAGCTTGGCCTCCAGCGGGAGAGGGGGCACAGATACGCAGTATTTT. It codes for CASSLASSGRGGTDTQYF.